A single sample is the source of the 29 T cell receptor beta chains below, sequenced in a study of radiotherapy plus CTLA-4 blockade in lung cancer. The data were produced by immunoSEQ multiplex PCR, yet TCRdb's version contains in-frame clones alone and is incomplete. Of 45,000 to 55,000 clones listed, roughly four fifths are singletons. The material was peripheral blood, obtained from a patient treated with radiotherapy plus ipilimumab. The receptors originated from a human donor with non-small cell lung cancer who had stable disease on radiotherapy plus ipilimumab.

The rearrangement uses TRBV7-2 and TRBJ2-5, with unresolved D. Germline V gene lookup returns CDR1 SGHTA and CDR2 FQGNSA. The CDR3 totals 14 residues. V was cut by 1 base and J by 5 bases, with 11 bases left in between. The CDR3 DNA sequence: TGTGCCAGCAGCTTAGAAAAAGCGCGGGAGACCCAGTACTTC. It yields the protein CASSLEKARETQYF. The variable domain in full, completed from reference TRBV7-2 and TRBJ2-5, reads GAGVSQSPSNKVTEKGKDVELRCDPISGHTALYWYRQSLGQGLEFLIYFQGNSAPDKSGLPSDRFSAERTGGSVSTLTIQRTQQEDSAVYLCASSLEKARETQYFGPGTRLLVL.

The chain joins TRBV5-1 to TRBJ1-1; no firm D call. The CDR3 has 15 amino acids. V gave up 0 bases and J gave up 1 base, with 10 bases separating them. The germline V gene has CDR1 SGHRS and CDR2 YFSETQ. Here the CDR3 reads CASSLEPARNTEAFF. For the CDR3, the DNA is TGCGCCAGCAGCTTGGAACCAGCGAGGAACACTGAAGCTTTCTTT.

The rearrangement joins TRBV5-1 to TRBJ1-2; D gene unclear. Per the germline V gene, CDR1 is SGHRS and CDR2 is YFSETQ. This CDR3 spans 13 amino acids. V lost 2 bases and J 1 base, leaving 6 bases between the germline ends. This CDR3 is CASSLSGNYGYTF. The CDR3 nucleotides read TGCGCCAGCAGCTTATCCGGTAACTATGGCTACACCTTC. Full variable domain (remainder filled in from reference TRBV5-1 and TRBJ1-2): KAGVTQTPRYLIKTRGQQVTLSCSPISGHRSVSWYQQTPGQGLQFLFEYFSETQRNKGNFPGRFSGRQFSNSRSEMNVSTLELGDSALYLCASSLSGNYGYTFGSGTRLTVV.

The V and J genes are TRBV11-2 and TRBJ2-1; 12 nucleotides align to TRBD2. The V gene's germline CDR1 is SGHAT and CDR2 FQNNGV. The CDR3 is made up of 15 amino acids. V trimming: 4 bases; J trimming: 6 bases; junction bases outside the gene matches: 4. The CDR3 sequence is CASSSSGGAFNEQFF. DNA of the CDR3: TGTGCCAGCAGCTCTAGCGGGGGGGCTTTCAATGAGCAGTTCTTC.

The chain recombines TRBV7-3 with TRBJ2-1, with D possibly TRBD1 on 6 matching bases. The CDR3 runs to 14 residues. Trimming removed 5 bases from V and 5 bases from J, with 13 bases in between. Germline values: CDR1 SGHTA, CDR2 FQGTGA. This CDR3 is CASSLDRTDNEQFF. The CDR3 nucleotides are TGTGCCAGCAGCCTGGACAGAACTGACAATGAGCAGTTCTTC.

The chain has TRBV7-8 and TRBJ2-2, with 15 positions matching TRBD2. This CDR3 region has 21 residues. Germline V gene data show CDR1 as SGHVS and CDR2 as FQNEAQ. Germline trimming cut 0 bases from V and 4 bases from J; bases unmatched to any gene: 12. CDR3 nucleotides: TGTGCCAGCAGCTTAGCAGGGACTAGCGGGGGGCCCCCTATAGGCACCGGGGAGCTGTTTTTT. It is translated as CASSLAGTSGGPPIGTGELFF. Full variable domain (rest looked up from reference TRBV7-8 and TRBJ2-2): GAGVSQSPRYKVAKRGQDVALRCDPISGHVSLFWYQQALGQGPEFLTYFQNEAQLDKSGLPSDRFFAERPEGSVSTLKIQRTQQEDSAVYLCASSLAGTSGGPPIGTGELFFGEGSRLTVL.

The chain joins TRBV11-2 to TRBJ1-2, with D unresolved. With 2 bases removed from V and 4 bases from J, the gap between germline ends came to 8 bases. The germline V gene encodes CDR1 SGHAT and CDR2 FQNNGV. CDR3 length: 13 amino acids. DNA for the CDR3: TGTGCCAGCAGCTTAAGTACAGTCTATGGCTACACCTTC. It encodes CASSLSTVYGYTF.

CDR3 DNA: TGTGCCAGCAGCTTCGAAGGGGAGCTTGAAGCTTTCTTT. Residues: CASSFEGELEAFF. J is TRBJ1-1 and V is TRBV7-9; possible D gene TRBD1, 5 bases. This CDR3 has 13 residues. V was shortened by 3 bases and J by 7 bases, with 12 bases between the two germline ends. Germline V gene sequence: CDR1 SEHNR, CDR2 FQNEAQ (reference sequence). Complete variable domain (other parts from reference TRBV7-9 and TRBJ1-1): DTGVSQNPRHKITKRGQNVTFRCDPISEHNRLYWYRQTLGQGPEFLTYFQNEAQLEKSRLLSDRFSAERPKGSFSTLEIQRTEQGDSAMYLCASSFEGELEAFFGQGTRLTVV.

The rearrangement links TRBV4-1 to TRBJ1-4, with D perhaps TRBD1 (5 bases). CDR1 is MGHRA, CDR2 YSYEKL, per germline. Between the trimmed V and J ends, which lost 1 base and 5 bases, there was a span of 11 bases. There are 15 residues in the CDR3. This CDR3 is CASSQGDGRNEKLFF. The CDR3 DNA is TGCGCCAGCAGCCAAGGGGACGGTCGGAATGAAAAACTGTTTTTT.

In DNA, the CDR3 is TGCGCCAGCAGCCAAGTACCGGGATCGGCCAAAAACATTCAGTACTTC. Protein product: CASSQVPGSAKNIQYF. This chain connects TRBV4-3 to TRBJ2-4, with D perhaps TRBD2 (5 bases). The CDR3 spans 16 residues. Germline-derived CDR1 and CDR2 are LGHNA and YSLEER. V gave up 1 base and J gave up 1 base, with 11 bases separating them.

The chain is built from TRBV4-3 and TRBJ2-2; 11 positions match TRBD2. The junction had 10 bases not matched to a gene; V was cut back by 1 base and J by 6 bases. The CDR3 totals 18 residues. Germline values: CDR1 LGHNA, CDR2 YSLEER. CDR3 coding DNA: TGCGCCAGCAGCCAAGGGGTAGCGGGGGGGCCGGGAGCCGGGGAGCTGTTTTTT. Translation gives CASSQGVAGGPGAGELFF.

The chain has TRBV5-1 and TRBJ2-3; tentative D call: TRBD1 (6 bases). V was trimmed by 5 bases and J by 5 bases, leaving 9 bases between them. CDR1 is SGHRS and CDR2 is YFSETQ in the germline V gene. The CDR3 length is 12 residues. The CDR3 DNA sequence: TGCGCCAGCAGACAGGGCAGAGATACGCAGTATTTT. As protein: CASRQGRDTQYF.

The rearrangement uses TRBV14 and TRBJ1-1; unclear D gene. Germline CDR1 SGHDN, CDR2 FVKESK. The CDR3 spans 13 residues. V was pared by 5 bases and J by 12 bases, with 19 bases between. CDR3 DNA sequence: TGTGCCAGCAGCACCTTGGGGAACGCTTTGCCTTTCTTT. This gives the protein CASSTLGNALPFF.

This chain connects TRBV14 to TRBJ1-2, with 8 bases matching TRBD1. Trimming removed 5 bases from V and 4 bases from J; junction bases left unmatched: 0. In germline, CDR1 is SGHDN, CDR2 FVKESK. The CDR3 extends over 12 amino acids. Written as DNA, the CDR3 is TGTGCCAGCAGCGGGACAGGCTATGGCTACACCTTC. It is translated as CASSGTGYGYTF.

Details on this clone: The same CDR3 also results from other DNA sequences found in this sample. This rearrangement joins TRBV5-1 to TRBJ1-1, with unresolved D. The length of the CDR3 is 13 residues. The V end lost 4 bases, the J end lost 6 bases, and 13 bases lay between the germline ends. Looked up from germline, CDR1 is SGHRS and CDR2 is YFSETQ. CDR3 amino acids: CASSIQGFAEAFF. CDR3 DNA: TGCGCCAGCAGCATCCAAGGGTTCGCTGAAGCTTTCTTT.

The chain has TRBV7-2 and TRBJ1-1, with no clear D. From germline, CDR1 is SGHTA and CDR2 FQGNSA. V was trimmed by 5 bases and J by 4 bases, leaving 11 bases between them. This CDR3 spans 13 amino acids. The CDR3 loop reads CASSPRRSTEAFF. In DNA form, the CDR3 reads TGTGCCAGCAGCCCCCGGAGGAGCACTGAAGCTTTCTTT. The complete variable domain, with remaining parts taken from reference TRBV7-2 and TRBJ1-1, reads GAGVSQSPSNKVTEKGKDVELRCDPISGHTALYWYRQSLGQGLEFLIYFQGNSAPDKSGLPSDRFSAERTGGSVSTLTIQRTQQEDSAVYLCASSPRRSTEAFFGQGTRLTVV.

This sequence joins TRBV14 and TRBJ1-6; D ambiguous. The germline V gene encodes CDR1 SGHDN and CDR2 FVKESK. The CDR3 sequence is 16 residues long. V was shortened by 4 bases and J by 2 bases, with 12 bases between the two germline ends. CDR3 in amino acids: CASSPVGSPYNSPLHF. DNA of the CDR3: TGTGCCAGCAGCCCTGTAGGGTCCCCCTATAATTCACCCCTCCACTTT.

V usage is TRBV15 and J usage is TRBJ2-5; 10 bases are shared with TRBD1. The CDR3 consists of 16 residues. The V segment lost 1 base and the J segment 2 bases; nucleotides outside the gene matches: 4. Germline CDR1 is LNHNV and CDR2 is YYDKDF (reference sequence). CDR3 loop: CATSRGDRGRQETQYF. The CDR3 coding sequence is TGTGCCACCAGCAGAGGCGACAGGGGGCGTCAAGAGACCCAGTACTTC.

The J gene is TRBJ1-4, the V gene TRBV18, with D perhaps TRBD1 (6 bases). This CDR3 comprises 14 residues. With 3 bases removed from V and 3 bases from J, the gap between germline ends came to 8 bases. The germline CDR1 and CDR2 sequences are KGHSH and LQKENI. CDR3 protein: CASSPGAANEKLFF. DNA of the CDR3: TGTGCCAGCTCACCGGGGGCAGCTAATGAAAAACTGTTTTTT.

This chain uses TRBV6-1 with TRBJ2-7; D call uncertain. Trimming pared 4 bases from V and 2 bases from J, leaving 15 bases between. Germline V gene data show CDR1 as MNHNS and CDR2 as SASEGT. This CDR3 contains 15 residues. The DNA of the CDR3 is TGTGCCAGCAGTGTAACCCCGCCTTTGCCCTACGAGCAGTACTTC. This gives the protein CASSVTPPLPYEQYF.

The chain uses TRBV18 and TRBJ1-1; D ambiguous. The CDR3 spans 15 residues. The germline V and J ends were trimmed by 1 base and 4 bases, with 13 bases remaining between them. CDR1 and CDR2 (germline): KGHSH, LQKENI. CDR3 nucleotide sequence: TGTGCCAGCTCACCACAAGAGGGATCGGGCACTGAAGCTTTCTTT. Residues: CASSPQEGSGTEAFF.

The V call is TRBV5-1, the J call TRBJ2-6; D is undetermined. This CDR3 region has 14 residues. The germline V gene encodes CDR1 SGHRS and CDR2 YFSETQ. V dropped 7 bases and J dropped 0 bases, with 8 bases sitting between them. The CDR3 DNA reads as TGCGCCAGCGGTTTACTCTCTGGGGCCAACGTCCTGACTTTC. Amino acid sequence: CASGLLSGANVLTF.

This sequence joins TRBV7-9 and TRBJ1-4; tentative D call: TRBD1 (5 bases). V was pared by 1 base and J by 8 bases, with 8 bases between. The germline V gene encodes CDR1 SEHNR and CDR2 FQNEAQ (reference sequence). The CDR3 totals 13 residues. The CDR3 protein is CASSLVTAEKLFF. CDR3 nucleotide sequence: TGTGCCAGCAGCTTAGTGACAGCCGAAAAACTGTTTTTT. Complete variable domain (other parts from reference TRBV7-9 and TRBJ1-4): DTGVSQNPRHKITKRGQNVTFRCDPISEHNRLYWYRQTLGQGPEFLTYFQNEAQLEKSRLLSDRFSAERPKGSFSTLEIQRTEQGDSAMYLCASSLVTAEKLFFGSGTQLSVL.

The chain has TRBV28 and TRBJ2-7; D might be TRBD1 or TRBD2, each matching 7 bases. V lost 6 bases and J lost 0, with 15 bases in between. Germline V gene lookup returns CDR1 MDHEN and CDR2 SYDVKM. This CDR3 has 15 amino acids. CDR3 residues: CASSQGGPSSYEQYV. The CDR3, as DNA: TGTGCCAGCAGCCAGGGGGGGCCGAGCTCCTACGAGCAGTACGTC.

This CDR3 reads CASSLVRGGAGTDTQYF. For the CDR3, the DNA is TGCGCCAGCAGCTTGGTACGCGGGGGGGCCGGAACAGATACGCAGTATTTT. V usage is TRBV5-1 and J usage is TRBJ2-3; TRBD2 matches 9 bases. The V gene end was trimmed by 0 bases and the J gene end by 3 bases; junction bases not matched to a gene: 8. The CDR3 covers 17 residues. Germline-derived CDR1 and CDR2 are SGHRS and YFSETQ.

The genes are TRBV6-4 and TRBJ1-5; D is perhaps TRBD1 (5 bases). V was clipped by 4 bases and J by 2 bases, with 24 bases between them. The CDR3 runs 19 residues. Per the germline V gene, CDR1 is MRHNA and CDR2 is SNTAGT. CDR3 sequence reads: CASSAMGTAGVGGNQPQHF. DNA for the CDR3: TGTGCCAGCAGTGCAATGGGGACCGCGGGGGTCGGCGGCAATCAGCCCCAGCATTTT.

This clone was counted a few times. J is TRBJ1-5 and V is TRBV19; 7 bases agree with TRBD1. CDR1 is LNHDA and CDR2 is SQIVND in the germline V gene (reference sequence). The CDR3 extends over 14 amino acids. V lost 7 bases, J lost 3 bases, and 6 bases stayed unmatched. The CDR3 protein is CASKEGQHNQPQHF. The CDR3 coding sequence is TGTGCCAGTAAGGAGGGACAGCACAATCAGCCCCAGCATTTT.

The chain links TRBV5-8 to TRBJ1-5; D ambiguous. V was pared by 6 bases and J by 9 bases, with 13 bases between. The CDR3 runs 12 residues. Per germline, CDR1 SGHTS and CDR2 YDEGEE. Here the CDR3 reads CASISREGPQHF. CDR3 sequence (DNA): TGTGCCAGCATCTCCCGGGAGGGGCCCCAGCATTTT.

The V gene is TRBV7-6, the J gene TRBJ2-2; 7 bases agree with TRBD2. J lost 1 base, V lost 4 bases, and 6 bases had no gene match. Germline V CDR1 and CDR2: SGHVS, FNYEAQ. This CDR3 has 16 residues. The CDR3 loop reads CASSSRGGENTGELFF. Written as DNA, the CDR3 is TGTGCCAGCAGCTCACGCGGGGGAGAGAACACCGGGGAGCTGTTTTTT. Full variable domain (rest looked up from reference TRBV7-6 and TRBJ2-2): GAGVSQSPRYKVTKRGQDVALRCDPISGHVSLYWYRQALGQGPEFLTYFNYEAQQDKSGLPNDRFSAERPEGSISTLTIQRTEQRDSAMYRCASSSRGGENTGELFFGEGSRLTVL.